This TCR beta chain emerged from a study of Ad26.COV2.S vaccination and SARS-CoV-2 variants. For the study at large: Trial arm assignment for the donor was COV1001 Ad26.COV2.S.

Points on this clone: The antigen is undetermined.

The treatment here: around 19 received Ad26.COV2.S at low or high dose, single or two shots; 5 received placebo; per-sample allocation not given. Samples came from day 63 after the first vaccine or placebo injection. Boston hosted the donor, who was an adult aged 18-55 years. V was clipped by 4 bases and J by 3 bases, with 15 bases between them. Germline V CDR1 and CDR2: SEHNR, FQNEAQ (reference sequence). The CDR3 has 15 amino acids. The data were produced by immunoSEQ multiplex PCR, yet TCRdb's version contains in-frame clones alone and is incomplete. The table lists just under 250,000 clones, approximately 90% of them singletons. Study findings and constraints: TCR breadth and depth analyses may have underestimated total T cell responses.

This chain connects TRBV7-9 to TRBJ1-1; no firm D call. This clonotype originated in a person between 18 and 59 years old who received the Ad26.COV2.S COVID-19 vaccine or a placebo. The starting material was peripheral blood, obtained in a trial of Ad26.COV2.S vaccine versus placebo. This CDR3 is CASSSLTRTHTEAFF. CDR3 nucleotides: TGTGCCAGCAGCTCACTAACTAGAACGCACACTGAAGCTTTCTTT. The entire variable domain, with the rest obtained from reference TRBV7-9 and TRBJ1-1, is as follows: DTGVSQNPRHKITKRGQNVTFRCDPISEHNRLYWYRQTLGQGPEFLTYFQNEAQLEKSRLLSDRFSAERPKGSFSTLEIQRTEQGDSAMYLCASSSLTRTHTEAFFGQGTRLTVV.